The present T cell receptor beta chain was sequenced within a study of blood T cell repertoires in COVID-19. The germline V gene encodes CDR1 MDHEN and CDR2 SYDVKM. The CDR3 covers 14 residues. J was trimmed by 5 bases and V by 2 bases; bases with no gene match: 4. The assay was immunoSEQ multiplex PCR, and TCRdb's table has in-frame clones only and misses some. The sample lists roughly 300,000 clones; under 90% were seen once. This clone was observed a few times. The J gene is TRBJ1-2, the V gene TRBV28, with 8 bases that match TRBD1. The source of this sequence is a woman in her twenties or thirties with COVID-19, enrolled during active disease. The sequencing input was peripheral blood. Written as DNA, the CDR3 is TGTGCCAGCAGTTTAACAGGGGGAGGGTATGGCTACACCTTC. Translation: CASSLTGGGYGYTF.